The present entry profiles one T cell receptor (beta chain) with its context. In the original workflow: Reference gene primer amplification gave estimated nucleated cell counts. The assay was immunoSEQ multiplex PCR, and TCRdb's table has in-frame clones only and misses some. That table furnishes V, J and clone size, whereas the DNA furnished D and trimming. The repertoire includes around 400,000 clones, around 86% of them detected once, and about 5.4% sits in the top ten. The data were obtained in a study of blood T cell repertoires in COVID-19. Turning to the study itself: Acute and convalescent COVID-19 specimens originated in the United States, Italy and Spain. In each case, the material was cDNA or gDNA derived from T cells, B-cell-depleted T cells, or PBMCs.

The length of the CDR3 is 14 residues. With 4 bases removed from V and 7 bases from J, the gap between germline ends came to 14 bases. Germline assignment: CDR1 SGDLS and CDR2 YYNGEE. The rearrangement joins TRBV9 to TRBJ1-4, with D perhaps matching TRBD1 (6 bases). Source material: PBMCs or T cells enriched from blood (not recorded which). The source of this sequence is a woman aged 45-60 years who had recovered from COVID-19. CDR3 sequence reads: CASSFGTKGEKLFF. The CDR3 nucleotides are TGTGCCAGCAGCTTCGGGACAAAGGGTGAAAAACTGTTTTTT.